These T cell receptor beta chains were read from a single sample in a study of beta chain features in type 1 diabetes. The table came from immunoSEQ multiplex PCR; TCRdb's copy has only in-frame clones and leaves some out. The table records around 160,000 clones, roughly 60% of them present only once. The sample consisted of naive CD4+ T cells from blood. All receptors derive from a man aged 25 to 45 with type 1 diabetes. CDR3s leave out the opening cysteine and the closing phenylalanine or tryptophan. Some rows have no size entry. The others give once, few or many, or a class for an expanded clone.

J	V	size	CDR3
TRBJ2-3	TRBV10-3	.	AISVGADTQY
TRBJ1-4	TRBV6-5	.	ASRRQGGTNEKLF
TRBJ2-5	TRBV9	.	ASSLGLQETQY
TRBJ1-2	TRBV7-9	few	ASDRVEAGYT
TRBJ2-1	TRBV2	.	ASSGGNLNEQF
TRBJ2-7	TRBV29-1	.	SAEGTGGLRQY
TRBJ1-4	TRBV4-1	.	ASSQTGHPGEKLF
TRBJ2-3	TRBV9	.	ASSLRTSGLTDTQY
TRBJ2-5	TRBV7-9	.	ASSQGRGQETQY
TRBJ1-2	TRBV27	.	ASSLQAVRRYGYT
TRBJ2-1	TRBV7-9	.	ASSYGTGGNTPQF
TRBJ2-2	TRBV10-3	.	AIKAGRDTGELF
TRBJ2-5	TRBV4-1	few	ASSQEARGRETQY
TRBJ2-4	TRBV7-9	.	ASSPDRGENIQY
TRBJ2-6	TRBV9	.	ASSVIGSGANVLT
TRBJ2-5	TRBV7-2	.	ASSNRVETQY
TRBJ1-2	TRBV4-3	.	ASSQAGGYGYT
TRBJ1-5	TRBV7-2	.	ASSRSTGEGGPQH
TRBJ1-1	TRBV6-5	.	ASSWNLNTEAF
TRBJ2-5	TRBV7-2	once	ASRPAGVQETQY
TRBJ2-1	TRBV18	.	ASSPSQISYNEQF
TRBJ2-7	TRBV5-1	.	ASRQQGYEQY
TRBJ1-4	TRBV29-1	.	SAAGRDEKLF
TRBJ2-2	TRBV30	once	AWRDTGRYTGELF
TRBJ2-5	TRBV9	.	ASSAPGTSGKETQY
TRBJ2-7	TRBV10-3	.	AIQSSYEQY
TRBJ2-5	TRBV29-1	.	SVLGQGAVTKTQY
TRBJ2-7	TRBV28	.	ASSLPLTQGSYEQY
TRBJ2-3	TRBV14	.	ASSQYAVPTDTQY
TRBJ2-1	TRBV13	.	ASSHRAHVVWYNEQF
TRBJ2-7	TRBV29-1	.	SVTGTGVSEQY
TRBJ2-1	TRBV29-1	.	SVERVNEQF